Listed below are T cell receptor beta chains from one sample, sequenced in a study of T cell responses to AZD1222 COVID-19 vaccine. Method: immunoSEQ multiplex PCR; TCRdb's copy keeps in-frame clones and lacks some. The table has some 130,000 clones, 80% to 90% seen once. The sample here was peripheral blood, taken on day 0 of AZD1222 vaccination. The origin of the receptors is an adult in good health. CDR3s include the opening cysteine and the closing phenylalanine or tryptophan. Fields, in order: clone size, V gene, D gene, J gene, CDR3 DNA, CDR3 protein. D genes are given only for firm matches. Clone size is stated in some rows and not others, as once, few, many or a class when expanded.

NA	TRBV20-1	NA	TRBJ2-1	TGCAGTGCTAGTAAGGCTAGCGAGGGCAATGAGCAGTTCTTC	CSASKASEGNEQFF
NA	TRBV3-1/TRBV3-2	NA	TRBJ1-1	TGTGCCAGCAGCCAATCCCCTCCAGGGGTCTCCGAAGCTTTCTTT	CASSQSPPGVSEAFF
NA	TRBV13	TRBD1	TRBJ1-1	TGTGCCAGCAGCTTCCGGACAGGGAGCAGCGCTGAAGCTTTCTTT	CASSFRTGSSAEAFF
NA	TRBV7-9	NA	TRBJ2-1	TGTGCCAGCAGCTTTGGAGACACTGAGCAGTTCTTC	CASSFGDTEQFF
NA	TRBV24-1	NA	TRBJ2-2	TGTGCCACCAGTGATTTGGACTCTTCGCGGAGCGGGGAGCTGTTTTTT	CATSDLDSSRSGELFF
NA	TRBV5-1	NA	TRBJ1-3	TGCGCCAGCAGCCCAACGGGACCGAGCTCTGGAAACACCATATATTTT	CASSPTGPSSGNTIYF
NA	TRBV11-2	TRBD1	TRBJ1-2	TGTGCCAGCAGCTTAGACCGGGACAGGGGTTATGGCTACACCTTC	CASSLDRDRGYGYTF
NA	TRBV18	NA	TRBJ2-5	TGTGCCAGCTCACCAGTTCCCAGCAGGTCACAAGAGACCCAGTACTTC	CASSPVPSRSQETQYF
NA	TRBV2	TRBD2	TRBJ2-3	TGTGCCAGCCAACTAGCGGATAGCACAGATACGCAGTATTTT	CASQLADSTDTQYF
NA	TRBV27	NA	TRBJ1-1	TGTGCCAGCAGTTTATACCAGGGGAACACTGAAGCTTTCTTT	CASSLYQGNTEAFF
NA	TRBV29-1	NA	TRBJ1-2	TGCAGCGTTGATAGTATATATGGCTACACCTTC	CSVDSIYGYTF
NA	TRBV28	NA	TRBJ1-5	TGTGCCAGCAGTAACACGGTTCAGCCCCAGCATTTT	CASSNTVQPQHF
NA	TRBV9	NA	TRBJ2-3	TGTGCCAGCAGCGTAGCTGAAGATACGCAGTATTTT	CASSVAEDTQYF
once	TRBV5-8	TRBD1	TRBJ1-2	TGTGCCAGCAGCAAAGGGACAGGGGATGGTTTATATGGCTACACCTTC	CASSKGTGDGLYGYTF
NA	TRBV5-1	NA	TRBJ1-1	TGCGCCAGCAGCGGGGTGAACACTGAAGCTTTCTTT	CASSGVNTEAFF
NA	TRBV27	NA	TRBJ1-1	TGTGCCAGCTTCACAGGTTTGTCTGAAGCTTTCTTT	CASFTGLSEAFF
once	TRBV6-4	NA	TRBJ2-2	TGTGCCAGCAGTGACTCCGGGGACACCGGGGAGCTGTTTTTT	CASSDSGDTGELFF
NA	TRBV7-8	NA	TRBJ2-7	TGTGCCAGCAGAGATGGTTACGAGCAGTACTTC	CASRDGYEQYF
NA	TRBV24-1	TRBD1	TRBJ1-4	TGTGCCACCAGTGATCCATTACCGGGACAGGGGGGCGAAAAACTGTTTTTT	CATSDPLPGQGGEKLFF
once	TRBV18	NA	TRBJ2-4	TGTGCCAGCTCACCCTCCGGGACGCTTGTAGGCAAAAACATTCAGTACTTC	CASSPSGTLVGKNIQYF
NA	TRBV6-5	TRBD1	TRBJ1-1	TGTGCCAGCAGGGACAGGCCGAACACTGAAGCTTTCTTT	CASRDRPNTEAFF
NA	TRBV6-2/TRBV6-3	TRBD2	TRBJ2-1	TGTGCCAGCAGTCTAGCGGGGGAGTCCTACAATGAGCAGTTCTTC	CASSLAGESYNEQFF
NA	TRBV5-1	NA	TRBJ2-7	TGCGCCACCAGGGAAACGCCCTCCTACGAGCAGTACTTC	CATRETPSYEQYF
NA	TRBV5-1	NA	TRBJ1-5	TGCGCCAGCAGCTTGGAGGGACAGCCCCAGCATTTT	CASSLEGQPQHF
NA	TRBV7-9	NA	TRBJ1-4	TGTGCCAGCAGCTCCAGGGTCTCTAATGAAAAACTGTTTTTT	CASSSRVSNEKLFF
NA	TRBV3-1/TRBV3-2	TRBD2	TRBJ2-3	TGTGCCAGCAGCCAAGGATCGAAGCGGGACACAGATACGCAGTATTTT	CASSQGSKRDTDTQYF
NA	TRBV6-2/TRBV6-3	NA	TRBJ1-1	TGTGCCAGCAGTTACCGGGTGTTCGGTGGAAACACTGAAGCTTTCTTT	CASSYRVFGGNTEAFF
NA	TRBV30	TRBD2	TRBJ2-7	TGTGCCTGGAGTGACGCGGGAGGTTTGTACGAGCAGTACTTC	CAWSDAGGLYEQYF
NA	TRBV5-1	NA	TRBJ1-1	TGCGCCAGCAGCTCGCAGGGAACCTTGAACACTGAAGCTTTCTTT	CASSSQGTLNTEAFF
once	TRBV6-5	NA	TRBJ2-1	TGTGCCAGCAGTTACTCGGCGGAGGGGGGGCAGTTCTTC	CASSYSAEGGQFF
NA	TRBV28	TRBD2	TRBJ2-1	TGTGCCAGCACCCCAGCGGGAGCTACCTCCTACAATGAGCAGTTCTTC	CASTPAGATSYNEQFF